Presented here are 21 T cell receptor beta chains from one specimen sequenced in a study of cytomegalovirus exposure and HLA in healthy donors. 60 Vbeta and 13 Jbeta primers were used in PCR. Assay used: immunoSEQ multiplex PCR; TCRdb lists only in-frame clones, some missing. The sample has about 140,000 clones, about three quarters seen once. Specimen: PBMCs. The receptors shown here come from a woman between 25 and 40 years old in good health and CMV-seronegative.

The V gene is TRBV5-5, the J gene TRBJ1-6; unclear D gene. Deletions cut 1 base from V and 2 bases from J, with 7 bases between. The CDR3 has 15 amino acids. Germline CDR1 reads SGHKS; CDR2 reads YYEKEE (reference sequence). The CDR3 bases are TGTGCCAGCAGCTTGCCCGGAGCCTATAATTCACCCCTCCACTTT. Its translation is CASSLPGAYNSPLHF.

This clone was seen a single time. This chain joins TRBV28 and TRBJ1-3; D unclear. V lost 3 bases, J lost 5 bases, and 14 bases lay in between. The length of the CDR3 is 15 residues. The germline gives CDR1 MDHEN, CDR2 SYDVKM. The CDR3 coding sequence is TGTGCCAGCAGTTTTTCAGGAATTAGTAGAAACACCATATATTTT. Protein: CASSFSGISRNTIYF.

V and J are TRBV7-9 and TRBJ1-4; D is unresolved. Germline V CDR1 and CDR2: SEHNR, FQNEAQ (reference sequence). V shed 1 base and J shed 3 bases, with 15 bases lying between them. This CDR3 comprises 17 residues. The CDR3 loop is CASSLVVQVQANEKLFF. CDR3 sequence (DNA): TGTGCCAGCAGCTTAGTGGTCCAGGTACAAGCTAATGAAAAACTGTTTTTT.

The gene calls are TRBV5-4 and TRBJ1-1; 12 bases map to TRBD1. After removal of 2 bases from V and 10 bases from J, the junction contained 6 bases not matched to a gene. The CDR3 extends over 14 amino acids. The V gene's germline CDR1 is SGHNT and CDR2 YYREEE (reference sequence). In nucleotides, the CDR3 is TGTGCCAGCAGCTTCGGGGACAGGGGGCAAGGAGCTTTCTTT. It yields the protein CASSFGDRGQGAFF. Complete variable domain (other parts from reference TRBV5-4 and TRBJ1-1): ETGVTQSPTHLIKTRGQQVTLRCSSQSGHNTVSWYQQALGQGPQFIFQYYREEENGRGNFPPRFSGLQFPNYSSELNVNALELDDSALYLCASSFGDRGQGAFFGQGTRLTVV.

The CDR3 bases are TGTGCCAGCAGGGCCGTGGAGACCCAGTACTTC. Its protein is CASRAVETQYF. The V gene is TRBV7-2, the J gene TRBJ2-5; D unresolved. CDR1 and CDR2 (germline): SGHTA, FQGNSA. V was cut by 6 bases and J by 5 bases, with 7 bases left in between. This CDR3 region has 11 residues.

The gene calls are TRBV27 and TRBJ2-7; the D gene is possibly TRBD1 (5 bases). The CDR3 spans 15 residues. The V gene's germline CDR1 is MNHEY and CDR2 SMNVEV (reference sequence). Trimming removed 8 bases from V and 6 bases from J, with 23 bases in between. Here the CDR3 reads CASSSGQGWAAEQYF. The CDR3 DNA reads TGTGCCAGCTCCTCTGGGCAGGGTTGGGCCGCCGAGCAGTACTTC.

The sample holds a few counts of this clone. The CDR3 region has the DNA TGTGCCACCAGCAGACCCTTAGACAGCGCAACTAATGAAAAACTGTTTTTT. The encoded protein is CATSRPLDSATNEKLFF. The V and J genes are TRBV15 and TRBJ1-4; tentatively, D is TRBD1 (5 bases). Germline V gives CDR1 LNHNV, CDR2 YYDKDF (reference sequence). The V end was cut by 2 bases, the J end by 0 bases, with 13 bases between. This CDR3 is built from 17 residues.

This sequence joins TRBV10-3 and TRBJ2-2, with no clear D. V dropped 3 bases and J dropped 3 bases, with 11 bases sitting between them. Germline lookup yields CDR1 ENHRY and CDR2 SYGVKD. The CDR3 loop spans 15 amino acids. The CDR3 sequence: CAISENVRDTGELFF. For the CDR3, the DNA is TGTGCCATCAGTGAAAATGTTCGGGACACCGGGGAGCTGTTTTTT.

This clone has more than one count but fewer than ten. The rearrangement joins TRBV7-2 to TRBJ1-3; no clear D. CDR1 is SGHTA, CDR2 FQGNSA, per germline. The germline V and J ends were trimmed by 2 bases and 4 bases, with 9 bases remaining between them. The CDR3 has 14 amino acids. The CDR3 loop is CASSLLEPGNTIYF. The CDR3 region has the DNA TGTGCCAGCAGCTTACTTGAGCCCGGAAACACCATATATTTT.

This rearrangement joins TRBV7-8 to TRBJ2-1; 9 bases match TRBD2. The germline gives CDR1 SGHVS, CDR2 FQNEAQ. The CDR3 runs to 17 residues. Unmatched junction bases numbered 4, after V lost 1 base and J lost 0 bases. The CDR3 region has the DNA TGTGCCAGCAGCTTAGAATGGCGGGGGGGCTCCTACAATGAGCAGTTCTTC. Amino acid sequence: CASSLEWRGGSYNEQFF. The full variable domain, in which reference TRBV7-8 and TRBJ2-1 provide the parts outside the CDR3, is GAGVSQSPRYKVAKRGQDVALRCDPISGHVSLFWYQQALGQGPEFLTYFQNEAQLDKSGLPSDRFFAERPEGSVSTLKIQRTQQEDSAVYLCASSLEWRGGSYNEQFFGPGTRLTVL.

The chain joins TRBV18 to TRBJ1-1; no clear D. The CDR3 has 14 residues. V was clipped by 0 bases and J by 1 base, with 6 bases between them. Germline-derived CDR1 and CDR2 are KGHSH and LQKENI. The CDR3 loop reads CASSPPARNTEAFF. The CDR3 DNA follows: TGTGCCAGCTCACCACCCGCCAGGAACACTGAAGCTTTCTTT.

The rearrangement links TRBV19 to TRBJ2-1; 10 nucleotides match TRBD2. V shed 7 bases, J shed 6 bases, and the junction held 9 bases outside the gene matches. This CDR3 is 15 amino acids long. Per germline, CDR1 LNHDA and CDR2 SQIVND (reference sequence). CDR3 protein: CASMPSGSFPNEQFF. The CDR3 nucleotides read TGTGCCAGTATGCCTAGCGGGAGTTTCCCCAATGAGCAGTTCTTC. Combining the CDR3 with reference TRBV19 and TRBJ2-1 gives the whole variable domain DGGITQSPKYLFRKEGQNVTLSCEQNLNHDAMYWYRQDPGQGLRLIYYSQIVNDFQKGDIAEGYSVSREKKESFPLTVTSAQKNPTAFYLCASMPSGSFPNEQFFGPGTRLTVL.

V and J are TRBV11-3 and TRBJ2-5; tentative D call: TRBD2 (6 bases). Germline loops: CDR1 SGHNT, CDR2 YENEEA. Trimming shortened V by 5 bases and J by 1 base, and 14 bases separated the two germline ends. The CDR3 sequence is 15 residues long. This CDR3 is CASSPGTAPQETQYF. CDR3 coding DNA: TGTGCCAGCAGCCCCGGGACTGCCCCCCAAGAGACCCAGTACTTC.

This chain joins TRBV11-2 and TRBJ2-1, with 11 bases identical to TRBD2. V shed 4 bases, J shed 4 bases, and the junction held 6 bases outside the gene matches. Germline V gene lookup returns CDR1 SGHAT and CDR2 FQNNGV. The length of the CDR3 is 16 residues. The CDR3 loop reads CASSSFRLAGYNEQFF. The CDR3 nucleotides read TGTGCCAGCAGCTCGTTTCGACTAGCGGGGTACAATGAGCAGTTCTTC.

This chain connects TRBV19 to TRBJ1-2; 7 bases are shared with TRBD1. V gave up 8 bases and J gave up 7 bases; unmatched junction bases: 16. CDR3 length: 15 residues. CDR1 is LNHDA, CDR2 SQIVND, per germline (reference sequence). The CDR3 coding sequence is TGTGCCAGTTATTTCCCGTCGACAGGGACCCTTGGCTACACCTTC. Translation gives CASYFPSTGTLGYTF.

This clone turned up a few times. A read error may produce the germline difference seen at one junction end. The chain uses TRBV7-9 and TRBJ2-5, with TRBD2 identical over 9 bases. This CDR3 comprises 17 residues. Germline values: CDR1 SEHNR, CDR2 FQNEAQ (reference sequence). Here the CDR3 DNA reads TGTTCCAGCAGCTTATCACTAGCGGGTATTGAAAAAGAGACCCAGTACTTC. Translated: CSSSLSLAGIEKETQYF.

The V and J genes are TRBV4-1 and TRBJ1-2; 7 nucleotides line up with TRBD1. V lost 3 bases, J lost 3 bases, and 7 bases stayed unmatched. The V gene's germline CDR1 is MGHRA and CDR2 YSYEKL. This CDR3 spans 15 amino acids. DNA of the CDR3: TGCGCCAGCAGCCATGAGATGACAGGGTACTATGGCTACACCTTC. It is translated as CASSHEMTGYYGYTF.

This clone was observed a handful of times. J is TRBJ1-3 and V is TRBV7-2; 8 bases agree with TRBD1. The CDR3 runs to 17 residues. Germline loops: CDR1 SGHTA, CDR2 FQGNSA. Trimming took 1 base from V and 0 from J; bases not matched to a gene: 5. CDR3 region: CASSLVGTGFSGNTIYF. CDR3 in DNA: TGTGCCAGCAGCTTAGTCGGGACAGGTTTCTCTGGAAACACCATATATTTT.

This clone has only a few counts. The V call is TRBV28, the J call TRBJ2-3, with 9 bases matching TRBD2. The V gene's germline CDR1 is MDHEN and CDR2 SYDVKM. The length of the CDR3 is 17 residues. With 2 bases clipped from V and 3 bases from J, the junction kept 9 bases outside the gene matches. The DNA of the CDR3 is TGTGCCAGCAGTTTACCTCCGGCGGGAGGGTGGACAGATACGCAGTATTTT. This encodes CASSLPPAGGWTDTQYF.

CDR3 DNA: TGCGCCAGCAGCGTGGACAGGGGGGGCTATGGCTACACCTTC. As protein: CASSVDRGGYGYTF. The gene calls are TRBV5-1 and TRBJ1-2; 10 bases fit TRBD1. This CDR3 is 14 amino acids long. Trimming took 4 bases from V and 4 from J; bases not matched to a gene: 4. CDR1 and CDR2 (germline): SGHRS, YFSETQ.

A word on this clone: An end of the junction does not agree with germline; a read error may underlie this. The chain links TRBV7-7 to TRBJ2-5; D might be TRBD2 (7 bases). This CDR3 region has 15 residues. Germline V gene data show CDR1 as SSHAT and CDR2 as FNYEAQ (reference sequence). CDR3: CASSWGGVREETQYF. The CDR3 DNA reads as TGTGCTAGCAGCTGGGGGGGCGTTAGGGAAGAGACCCAGTACTTC.